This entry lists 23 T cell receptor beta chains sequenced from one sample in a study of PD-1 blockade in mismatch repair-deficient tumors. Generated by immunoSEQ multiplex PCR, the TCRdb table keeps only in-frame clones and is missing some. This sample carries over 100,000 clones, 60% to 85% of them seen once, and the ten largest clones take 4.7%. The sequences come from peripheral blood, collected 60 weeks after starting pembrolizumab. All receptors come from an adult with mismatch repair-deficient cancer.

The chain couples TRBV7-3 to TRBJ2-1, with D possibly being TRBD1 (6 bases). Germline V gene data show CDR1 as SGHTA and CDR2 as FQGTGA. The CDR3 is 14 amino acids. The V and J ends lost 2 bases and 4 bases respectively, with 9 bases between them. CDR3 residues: CASSLQGQYNEQFF. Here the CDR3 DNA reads TGTGCCAGCAGCTTACAGGGGCAGTACAATGAGCAGTTCTTC.

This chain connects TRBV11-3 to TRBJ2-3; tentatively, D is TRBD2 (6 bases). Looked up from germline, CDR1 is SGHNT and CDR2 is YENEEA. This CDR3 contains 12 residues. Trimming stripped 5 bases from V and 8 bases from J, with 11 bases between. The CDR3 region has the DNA TGTGCCAGCAGCCACGGGAGCAGTACGCAGTATTTT. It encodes CASSHGSSTQYF.

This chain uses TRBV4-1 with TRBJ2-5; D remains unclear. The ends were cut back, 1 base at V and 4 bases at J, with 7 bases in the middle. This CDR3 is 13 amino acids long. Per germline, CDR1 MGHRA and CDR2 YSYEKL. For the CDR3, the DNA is TGCGCCAGCAGCCAAGTGATATTAGAGACCCAGTACTTC. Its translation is CASSQVILETQYF.

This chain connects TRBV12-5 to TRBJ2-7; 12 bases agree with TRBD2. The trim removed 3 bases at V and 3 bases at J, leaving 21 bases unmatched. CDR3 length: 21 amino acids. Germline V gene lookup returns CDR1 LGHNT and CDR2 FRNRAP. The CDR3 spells CASGFSILPGLAGQISYEQYF. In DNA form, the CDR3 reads TGTGCTAGTGGTTTTTCCATTCTGCCGGGACTAGCGGGCCAAATTAGCTACGAGCAGTACTTC.

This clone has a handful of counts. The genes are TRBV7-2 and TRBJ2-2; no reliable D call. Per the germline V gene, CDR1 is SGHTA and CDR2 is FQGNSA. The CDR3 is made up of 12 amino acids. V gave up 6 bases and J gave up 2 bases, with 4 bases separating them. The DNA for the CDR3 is TGTGCCAGCAGTCTTAACACCGGGGAGCTGTTTTTT. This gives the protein CASSLNTGELFF. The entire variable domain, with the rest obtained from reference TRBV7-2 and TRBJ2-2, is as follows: GAGVSQSPSNKVTEKGKDVELRCDPISGHTALYWYRQSLGQGLEFLIYFQGNSAPDKSGLPSDRFSAERTGGSVSTLTIQRTQQEDSAVYLCASSLNTGELFFGEGSRLTVL.

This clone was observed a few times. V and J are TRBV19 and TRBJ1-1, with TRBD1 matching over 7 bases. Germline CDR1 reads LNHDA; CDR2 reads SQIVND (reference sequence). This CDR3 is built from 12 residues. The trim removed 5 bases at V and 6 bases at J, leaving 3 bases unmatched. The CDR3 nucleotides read TGTGCCAGTAGTTTCCAGGGGGCTGAAGCTTTCTTT. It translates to CASSFQGAEAFF.

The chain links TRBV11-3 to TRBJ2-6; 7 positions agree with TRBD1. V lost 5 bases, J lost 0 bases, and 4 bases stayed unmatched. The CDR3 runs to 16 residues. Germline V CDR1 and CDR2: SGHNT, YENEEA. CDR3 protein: CASSRGGDSGANVLTF. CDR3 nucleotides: TGTGCCAGCAGCAGAGGGGGCGACTCTGGGGCCAACGTCCTGACTTTC.

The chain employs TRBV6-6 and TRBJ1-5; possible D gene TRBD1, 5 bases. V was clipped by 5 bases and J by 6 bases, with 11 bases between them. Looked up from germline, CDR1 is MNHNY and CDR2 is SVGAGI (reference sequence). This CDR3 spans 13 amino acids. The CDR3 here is CASSGEGSQPQHF. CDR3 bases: TGTGCCAGCAGTGGGGAGGGGAGTCAGCCCCAGCATTTT.

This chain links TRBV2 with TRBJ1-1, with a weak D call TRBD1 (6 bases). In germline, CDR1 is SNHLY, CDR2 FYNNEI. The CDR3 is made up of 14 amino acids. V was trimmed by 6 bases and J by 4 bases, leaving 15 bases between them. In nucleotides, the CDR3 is TGTGCCAGCAGGGAAACAGGGACATCCACTGAAGCTTTCTTT. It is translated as CASRETGTSTEAFF.

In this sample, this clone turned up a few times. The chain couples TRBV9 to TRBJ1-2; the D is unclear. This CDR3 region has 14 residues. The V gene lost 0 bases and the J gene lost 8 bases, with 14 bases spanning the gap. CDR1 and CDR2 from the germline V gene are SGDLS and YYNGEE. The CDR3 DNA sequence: TGTGCCAGCAGCGTAGCTCCGGGATCGCGGGGCTACACCTTC. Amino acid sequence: CASSVAPGSRGYTF.

CDR3 in DNA: TGTGCCAGCAGCCCCCTCAGGGATGCCGGCACTGAAGCTTTCTTT. Its protein product is CASSPLRDAGTEAFF. The rearrangement uses TRBV14 and TRBJ1-1; possibly TRBD1 for D (5 bases). This CDR3 is built from 15 residues. Trimming removed 4 bases at V and 4 bases at J, with 16 bases between. CDR1 and CDR2 from the germline V gene are SGHDN and FVKESK.

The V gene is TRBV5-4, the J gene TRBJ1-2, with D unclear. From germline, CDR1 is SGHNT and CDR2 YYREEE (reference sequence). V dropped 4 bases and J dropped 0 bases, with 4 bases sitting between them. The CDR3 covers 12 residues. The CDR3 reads CASSGTNYGYTF. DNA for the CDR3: TGTGCCAGCAGCGGTACTAACTATGGCTACACCTTC.

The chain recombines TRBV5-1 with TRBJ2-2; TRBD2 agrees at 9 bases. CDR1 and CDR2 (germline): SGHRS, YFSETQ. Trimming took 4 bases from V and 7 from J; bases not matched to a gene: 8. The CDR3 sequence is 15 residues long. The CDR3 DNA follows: TGCGCCAGCAGCCCCGCCTCTAGCGGGAACGGGGAGCTGTTTTTT. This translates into CASSPASSGNGELFF.

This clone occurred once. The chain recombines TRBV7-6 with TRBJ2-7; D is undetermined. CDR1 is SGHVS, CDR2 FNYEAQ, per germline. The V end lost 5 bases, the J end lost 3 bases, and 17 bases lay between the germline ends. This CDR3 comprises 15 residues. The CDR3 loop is CASSPRPLGDYEQYF. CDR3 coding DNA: TGTGCCAGCAGCCCTAGGCCCCTGGGCGACTACGAGCAGTACTTC. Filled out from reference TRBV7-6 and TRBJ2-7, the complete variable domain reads GAGVSQSPRYKVTKRGQDVALRCDPISGHVSLYWYRQALGQGPEFLTYFNYEAQQDKSGLPNDRFSAERPEGSISTLTIQRTEQRDSAMYRCASSPRPLGDYEQYFGPGTRLTVT.

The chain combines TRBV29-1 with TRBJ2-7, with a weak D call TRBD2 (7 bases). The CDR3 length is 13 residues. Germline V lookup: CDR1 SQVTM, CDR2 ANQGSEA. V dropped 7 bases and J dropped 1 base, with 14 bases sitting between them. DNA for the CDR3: TGCAGCGCCACGGGGGGCCCTTCCTACGAGCAGTACTTC. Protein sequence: CSATGGPSYEQYF.

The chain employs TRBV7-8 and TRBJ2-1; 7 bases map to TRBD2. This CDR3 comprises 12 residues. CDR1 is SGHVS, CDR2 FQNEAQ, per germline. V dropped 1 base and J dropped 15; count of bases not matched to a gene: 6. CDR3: CASSLGGGSPFF. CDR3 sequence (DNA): TGTGCCAGCAGCTTAGGGGGGGGGAGTCCGTTCTTC.

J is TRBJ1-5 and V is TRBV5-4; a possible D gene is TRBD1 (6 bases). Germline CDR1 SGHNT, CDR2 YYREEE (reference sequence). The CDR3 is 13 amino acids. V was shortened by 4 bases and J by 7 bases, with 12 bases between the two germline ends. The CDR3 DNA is TGTGCCAGCAGCCAAGACAGGAACCAGCCCCAGCATTTT. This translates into CASSQDRNQPQHF.

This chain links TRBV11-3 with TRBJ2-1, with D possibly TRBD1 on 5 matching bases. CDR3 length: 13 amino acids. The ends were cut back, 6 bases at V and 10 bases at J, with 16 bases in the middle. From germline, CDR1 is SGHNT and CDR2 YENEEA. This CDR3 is CASSLIREREQFF. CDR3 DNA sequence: TGTGCCAGCAGTTTGATCAGGGAACGCGAGCAGTTCTTC.

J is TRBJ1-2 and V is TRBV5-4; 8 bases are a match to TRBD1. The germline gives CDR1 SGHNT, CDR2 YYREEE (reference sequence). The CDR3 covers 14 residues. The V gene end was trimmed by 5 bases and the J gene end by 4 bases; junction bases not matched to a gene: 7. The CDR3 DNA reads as TGTGCCAGCAGTTTTCAGGGGGCCTTCTATGGCTACACCTTC. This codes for CASSFQGAFYGYTF.

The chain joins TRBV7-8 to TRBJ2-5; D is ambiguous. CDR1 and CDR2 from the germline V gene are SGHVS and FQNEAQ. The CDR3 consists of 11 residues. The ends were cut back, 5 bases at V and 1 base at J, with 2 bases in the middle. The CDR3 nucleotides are TGTGCCAGCAGCCCCCAAGAGACCCAGTACTTC. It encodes CASSPQETQYF.

The CDR3 DNA is TGTGCCAGCAGTTCCCGGGACAACACTGAAGCTTTCTTT. It encodes CASSSRDNTEAFF. This rearrangement joins TRBV6-5 to TRBJ1-1; tentatively, D is TRBD1 (5 bases). The germline V gene encodes CDR1 MNHEY and CDR2 SVGAGI. Trimming took 4 bases from V and 2 from J, leaving 8 bases between them. The CDR3 loop spans 13 amino acids.

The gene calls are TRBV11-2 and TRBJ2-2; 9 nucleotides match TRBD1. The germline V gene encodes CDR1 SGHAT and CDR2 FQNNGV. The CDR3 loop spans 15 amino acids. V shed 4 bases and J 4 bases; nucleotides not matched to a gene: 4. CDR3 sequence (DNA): TGTGCCAGCAGCTCAGGGGACAGGGCCACCGGGGAGCTGTTTTTT. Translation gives CASSSGDRATGELFF.

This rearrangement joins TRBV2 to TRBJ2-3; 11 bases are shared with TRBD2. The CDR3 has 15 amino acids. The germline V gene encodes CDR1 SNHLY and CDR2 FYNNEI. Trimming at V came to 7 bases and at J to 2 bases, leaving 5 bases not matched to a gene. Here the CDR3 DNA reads TGTGCCAGCATGGGGACTAGCGGAATCACAGATACGCAGTATTTT. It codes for CASMGTSGITDTQYF.